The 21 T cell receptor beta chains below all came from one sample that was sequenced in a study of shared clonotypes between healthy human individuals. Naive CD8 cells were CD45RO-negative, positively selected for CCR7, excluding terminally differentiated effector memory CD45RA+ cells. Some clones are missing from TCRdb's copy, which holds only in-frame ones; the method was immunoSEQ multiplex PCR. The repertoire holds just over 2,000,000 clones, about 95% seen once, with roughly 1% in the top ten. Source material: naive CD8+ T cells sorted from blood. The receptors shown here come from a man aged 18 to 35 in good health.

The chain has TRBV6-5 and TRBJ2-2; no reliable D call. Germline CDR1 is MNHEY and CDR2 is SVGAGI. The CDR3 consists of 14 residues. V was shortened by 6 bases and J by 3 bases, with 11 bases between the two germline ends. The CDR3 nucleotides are TGTGCCAGCAGCCCCAGACTGTACACCGGGGAGCTGTTTTTT. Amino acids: CASSPRLYTGELFF.

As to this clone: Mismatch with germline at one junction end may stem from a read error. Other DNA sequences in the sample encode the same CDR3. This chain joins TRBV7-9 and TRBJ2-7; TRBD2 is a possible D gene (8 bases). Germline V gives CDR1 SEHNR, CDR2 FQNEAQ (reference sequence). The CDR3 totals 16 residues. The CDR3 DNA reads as TGTGCCAGCAGCCTAGCTGGCGGGGGGACAGTCTACGAGCAGTACTTC. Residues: CASSLAGGGTVYEQYF.

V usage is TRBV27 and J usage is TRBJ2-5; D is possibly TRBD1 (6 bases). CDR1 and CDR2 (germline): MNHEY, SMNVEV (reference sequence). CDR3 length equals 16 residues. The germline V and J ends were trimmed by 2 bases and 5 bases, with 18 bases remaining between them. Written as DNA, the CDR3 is TGTGCCAGCAGTTTAGACTTACAGGGTAGTCAGGAGACCCAGTACTTC. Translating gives CASSLDLQGSQETQYF.

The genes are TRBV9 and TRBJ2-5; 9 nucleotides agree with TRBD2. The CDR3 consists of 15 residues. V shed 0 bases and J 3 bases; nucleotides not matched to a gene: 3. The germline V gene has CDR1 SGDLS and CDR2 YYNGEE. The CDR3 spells CASSVGASGEETQYF. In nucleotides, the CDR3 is TGTGCCAGCAGCGTAGGTGCTAGCGGGGAAGAGACCCAGTACTTC.

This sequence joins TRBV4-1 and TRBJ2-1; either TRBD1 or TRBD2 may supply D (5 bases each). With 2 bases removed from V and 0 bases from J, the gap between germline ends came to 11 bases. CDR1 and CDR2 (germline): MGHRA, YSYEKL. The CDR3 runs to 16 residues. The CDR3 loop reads CASSQTGGGSYNEQFF. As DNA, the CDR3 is TGCGCCAGCAGCCAAACGGGTGGGGGCTCCTACAATGAGCAGTTCTTC.

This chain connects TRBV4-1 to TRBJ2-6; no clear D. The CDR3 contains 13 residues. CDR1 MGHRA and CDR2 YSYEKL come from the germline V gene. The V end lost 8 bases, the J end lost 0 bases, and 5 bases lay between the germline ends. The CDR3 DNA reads TGCGCCAGCGGGTACTCTGGGGCCAACGTCCTGACTTTC. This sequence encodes CASGYSGANVLTF.

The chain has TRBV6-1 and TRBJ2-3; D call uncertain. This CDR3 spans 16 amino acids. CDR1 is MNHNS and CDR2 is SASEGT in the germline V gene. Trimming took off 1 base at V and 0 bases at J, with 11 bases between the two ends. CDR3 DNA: TGTGCCAGCAGTGAAGGAAATTGGAAAAGCACAGATACGCAGTATTTT. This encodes CASSEGNWKSTDTQYF.

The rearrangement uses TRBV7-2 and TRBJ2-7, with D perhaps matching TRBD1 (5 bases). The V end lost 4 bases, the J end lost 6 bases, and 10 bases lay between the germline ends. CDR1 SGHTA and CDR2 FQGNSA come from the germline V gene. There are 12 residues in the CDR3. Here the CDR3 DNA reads TGTGCCAGCAGCTCGAGGACATTCGAGCAGTACTTC. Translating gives CASSSRTFEQYF.

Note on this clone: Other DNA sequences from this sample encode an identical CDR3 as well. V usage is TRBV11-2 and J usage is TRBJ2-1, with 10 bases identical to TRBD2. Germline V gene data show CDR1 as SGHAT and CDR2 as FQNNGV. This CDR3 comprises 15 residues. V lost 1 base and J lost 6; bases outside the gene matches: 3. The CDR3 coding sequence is TGTGCCAGCAGCTTAGGGACTAGCGGCTCCAATGAGCAGTTCTTC. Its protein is CASSLGTSGSNEQFF. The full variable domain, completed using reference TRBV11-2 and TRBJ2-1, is EAGVAQSPRYKIIEKRQSVAFWCNPISGHATLYWYQQILGQGPKLLIQFQNNGVVDDSQLPKDRFSAERLKGVDSTLKIQPAKLEDSAVYLCASSLGTSGSNEQFFGPGTRLTVL.

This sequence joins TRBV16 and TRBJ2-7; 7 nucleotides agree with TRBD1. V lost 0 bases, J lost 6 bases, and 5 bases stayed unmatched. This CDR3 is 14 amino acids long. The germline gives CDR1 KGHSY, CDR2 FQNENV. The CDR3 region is CASSQSRGQLEQYF. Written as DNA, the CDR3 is TGTGCCAGCAGCCAATCCCGGGGACAGCTCGAGCAGTACTTC.

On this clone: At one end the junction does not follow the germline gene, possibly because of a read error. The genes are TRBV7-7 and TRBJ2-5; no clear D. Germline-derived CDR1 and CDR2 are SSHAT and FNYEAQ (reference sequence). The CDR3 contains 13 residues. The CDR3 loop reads CASSTDLQETQYF. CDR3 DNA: TGTGCTAGCAGTACCGACTTACAAGAGACCCAGTACTTC.

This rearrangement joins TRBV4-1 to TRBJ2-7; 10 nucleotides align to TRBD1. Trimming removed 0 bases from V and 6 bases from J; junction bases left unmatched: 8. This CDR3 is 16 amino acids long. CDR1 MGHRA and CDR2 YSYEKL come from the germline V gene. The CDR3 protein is CASSQEFRTGGIEQYF. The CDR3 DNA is TGCGCCAGCAGCCAAGAATTTAGGACAGGGGGGATCGAGCAGTACTTC.

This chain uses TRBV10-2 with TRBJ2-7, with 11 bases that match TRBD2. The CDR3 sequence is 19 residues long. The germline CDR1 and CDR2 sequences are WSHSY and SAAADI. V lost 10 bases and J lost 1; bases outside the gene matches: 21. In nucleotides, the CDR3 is TGCGCCACATCCTCTCCGGGACTAGCGGAGACAGAGTATTCCTACGAGCAGTACTTC. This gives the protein CATSSPGLAETEYSYEQYF.

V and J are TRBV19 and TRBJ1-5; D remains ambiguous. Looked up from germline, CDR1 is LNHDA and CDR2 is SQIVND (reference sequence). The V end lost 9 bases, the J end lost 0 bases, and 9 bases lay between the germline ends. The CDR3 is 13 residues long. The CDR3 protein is CASEGNSNQPQHF. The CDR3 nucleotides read TGTGCCAGCGAGGGCAATAGCAATCAGCCCCAGCATTTT.

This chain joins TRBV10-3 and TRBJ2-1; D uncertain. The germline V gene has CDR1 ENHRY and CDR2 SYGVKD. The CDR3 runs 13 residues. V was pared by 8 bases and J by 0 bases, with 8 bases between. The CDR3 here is CAISPLSYNEQFF. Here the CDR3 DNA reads TGTGCCATCTCCCCGCTCTCCTACAATGAGCAGTTCTTC.

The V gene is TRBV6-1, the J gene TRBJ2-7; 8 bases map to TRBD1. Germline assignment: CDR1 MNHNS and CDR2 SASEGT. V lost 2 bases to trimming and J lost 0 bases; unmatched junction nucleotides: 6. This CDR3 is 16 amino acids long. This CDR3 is CASSELPTGDSYEQYF. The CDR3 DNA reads TGTGCCAGCAGTGAACTCCCGACAGGGGACTCCTACGAGCAGTACTTC.

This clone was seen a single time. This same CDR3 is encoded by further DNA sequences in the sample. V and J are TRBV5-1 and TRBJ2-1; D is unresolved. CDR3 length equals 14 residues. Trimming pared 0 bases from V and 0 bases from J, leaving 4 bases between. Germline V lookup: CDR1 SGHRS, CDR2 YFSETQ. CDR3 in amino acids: CASSLVSSYNEQFF. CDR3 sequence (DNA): TGCGCCAGCAGCTTGGTGTCCTCCTACAATGAGCAGTTCTTC.

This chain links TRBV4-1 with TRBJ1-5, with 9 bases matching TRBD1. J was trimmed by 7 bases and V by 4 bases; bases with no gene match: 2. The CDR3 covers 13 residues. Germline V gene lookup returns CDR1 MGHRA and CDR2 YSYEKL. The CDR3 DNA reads TGCGCCAGCAGCCCGGACAGGGGACAGCCCCAGCATTTT. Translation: CASSPDRGQPQHF.

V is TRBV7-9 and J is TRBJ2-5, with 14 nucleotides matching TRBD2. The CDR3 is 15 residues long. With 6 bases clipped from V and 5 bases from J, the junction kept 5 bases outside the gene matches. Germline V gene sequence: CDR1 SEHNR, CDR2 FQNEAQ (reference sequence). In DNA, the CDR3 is TGTGCCAGCAGACGGACTAGCGGGGGGTTCGAGACCCAGTACTTC. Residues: CASRRTSGGFETQYF.

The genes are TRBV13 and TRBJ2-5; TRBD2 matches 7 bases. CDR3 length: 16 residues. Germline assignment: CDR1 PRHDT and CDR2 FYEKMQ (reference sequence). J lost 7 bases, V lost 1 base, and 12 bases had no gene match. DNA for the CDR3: TGTGCCAGCAGCTTAGCTATTGAGCGGGACGGCGGGACCCAGTACTTC. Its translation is CASSLAIERDGGTQYF.

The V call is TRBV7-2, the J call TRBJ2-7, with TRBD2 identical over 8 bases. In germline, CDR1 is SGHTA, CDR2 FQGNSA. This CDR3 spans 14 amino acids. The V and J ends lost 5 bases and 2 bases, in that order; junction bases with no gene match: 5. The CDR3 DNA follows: TGTGCCAGCAGCCTGGACGGGGGGGCCTACGAGCAGTACTTC. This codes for CASSLDGGAYEQYF. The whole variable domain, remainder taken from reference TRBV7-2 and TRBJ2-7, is GAGVSQSPSNKVTEKGKDVELRCDPISGHTALYWYRQSLGQGLEFLIYFQGNSAPDKSGLPSDRFSAERTGGSVSTLTIQRTQQEDSAVYLCASSLDGGAYEQYFGPGTRLTVT.